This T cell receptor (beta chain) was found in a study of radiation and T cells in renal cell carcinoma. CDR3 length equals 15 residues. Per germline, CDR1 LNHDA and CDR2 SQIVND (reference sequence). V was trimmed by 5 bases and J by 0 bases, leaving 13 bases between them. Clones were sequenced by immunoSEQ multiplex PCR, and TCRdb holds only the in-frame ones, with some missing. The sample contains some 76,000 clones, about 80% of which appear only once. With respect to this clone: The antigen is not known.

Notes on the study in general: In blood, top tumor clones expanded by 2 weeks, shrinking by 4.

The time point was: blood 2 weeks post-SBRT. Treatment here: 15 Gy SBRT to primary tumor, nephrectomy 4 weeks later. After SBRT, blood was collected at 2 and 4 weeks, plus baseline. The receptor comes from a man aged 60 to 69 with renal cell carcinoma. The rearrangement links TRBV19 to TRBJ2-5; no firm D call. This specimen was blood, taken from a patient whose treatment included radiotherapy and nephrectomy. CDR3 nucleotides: TGTGCCAGTAGTCCTTCGTTTACGTACCAAGAGACCCAGTACTTC. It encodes CASSPSFTYQETQYF.